This section outlines one T cell receptor beta chain sequence together with its context. The repertoire was sequenced with immunoSEQ multiplex PCR; TCRdb's copy has only in-frame clones and lacks some. The repertoire holds about 350,000 clones, with approximately 86% as singletons. This sample is part of a study of blood T cell repertoires in COVID-19. On the study more broadly: Specimens from acute and convalescent COVID-19 originated in the United States, Italy and Spain.

Seattle patients were enrolled during active infection and followed longitudinally. Germline values: CDR1 SGHTA, CDR2 FQGNSA. V gave up 2 bases and J gave up 6 bases; unmatched junction bases: 9. The CDR3 has 16 amino acids. The source is a woman aged 55 to 70 with COVID-19, enrolled during active disease. Sequences were obtained from peripheral blood. The V and J genes are TRBV7-2 and TRBJ2-1; TRBD1 aligns across 8 bases. DNA of the CDR3: TGTGCCAGCAGCTTAAGGGGTACAGGGGGTAGCAATGAGCAGTTCTTC. Amino acids: CASSLRGTGGSNEQFF.